This entry is about one T cell receptor (beta chain). What it recognizes is unknown. With 4 bases clipped from V and 12 bases from J, the junction kept 7 bases outside the gene matches. Per the germline V gene, CDR1 is SGHAT and CDR2 is FQNNGV. The CDR3 is 14 amino acids. The data are from a study of glioma-infiltrating T cells. The iRepertoire nested amplicon-rescue multiplex PCR amplified TCR alpha and beta CDR3s from RNA. For one-step reverse transcription and amplification, roughly 85-450 ng of tissue mRNA or PBMC total RNA was used. TCRdb called the multiplex PCR reads again in MiXCR, with one record for every CDR3 protein. The table lists some 190,000 distinct CDR3 sequences, 32% of them singletons. Points from the study as a whole: Only very few CDR3 sequences appeared in both tissue and blood. Tissue-blood divergence was below expectation in non-neoplastic patients, above in gliomas.

The J gene is TRBJ2-1, the V gene TRBV11-2, with TRBD2 matching 12 bases. Sequences were obtained from glioma tissue, nonneoplastic brain tissue, or PBMCs (not recorded which). The clonotype comes from a human donor with low-grade glioma or glioblastoma, undergoing nonglioma brain surgery, or in good health (not recorded which). For the CDR3, the DNA is TGTGCCAGCAGCTACGGGACTAGCGGGTACAGGCAGTTCTTC. Protein product: CASSYGTSGYRQFF. Filled out from reference TRBV11-2 and TRBJ2-1, the complete variable domain reads EAGVAQSPRYKIIEKRQSVAFWCNPISGHATLYWYQQILGQGPKLLIQFQNNGVVDDSQLPKDRFSAERLKGVDSTLKIQPAKLEDSAVYLCASSYGTSGYRQFFGPGTRLTVL.